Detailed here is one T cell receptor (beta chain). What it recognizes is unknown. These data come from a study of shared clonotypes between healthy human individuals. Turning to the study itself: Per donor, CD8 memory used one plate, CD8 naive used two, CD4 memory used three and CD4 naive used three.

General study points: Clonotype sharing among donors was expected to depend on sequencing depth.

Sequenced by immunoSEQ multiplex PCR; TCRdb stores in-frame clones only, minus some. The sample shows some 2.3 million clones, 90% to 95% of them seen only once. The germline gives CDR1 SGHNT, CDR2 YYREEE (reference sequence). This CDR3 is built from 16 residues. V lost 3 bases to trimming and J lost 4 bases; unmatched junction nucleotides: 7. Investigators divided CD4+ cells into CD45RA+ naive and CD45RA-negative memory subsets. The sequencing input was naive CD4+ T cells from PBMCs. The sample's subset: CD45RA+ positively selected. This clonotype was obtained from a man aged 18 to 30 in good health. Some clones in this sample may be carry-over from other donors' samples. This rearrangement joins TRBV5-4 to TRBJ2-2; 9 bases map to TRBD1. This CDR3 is CASSSTGTGFTGELFF. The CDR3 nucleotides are TGTGCCAGCAGCTCAACCGGGACAGGGTTCACCGGGGAGCTGTTTTTT.